These 14 T cell receptor beta chains were sequenced from one sample in a study of T-cell memory formation after mild COVID-19. Using its own MiXCR run on the 5' RACE reads, TCRdb lists one record per CDR3 protein. The sample yields roughly 300,000 distinct CDR3 sequences, roughly an eighth seen once. The sample consisted of PBMCs or a T cell subset sorted from them (not recorded which). These receptors were obtained from a young man who had mild COVID-19 (a few samples of this study predate the infection). Cell type and time point are not known.

This sequence joins TRBV19 and TRBJ2-1, with D perhaps TRBD2 (5 bases). The CDR3 runs 18 residues. Germline CDR1 LNHDA, CDR2 SQIVND (reference sequence). Trimming took 2 bases from V and 0 from J, leaving 17 bases between them. The CDR3 here is CASSIRVRRASSYNEQFF. The CDR3, as DNA: TGTGCCAGTAGTATAAGAGTACGGCGGGCCAGCTCCTACAATGAGCAGTTCTTC.

This clonotype was picked up a small number of times. The chain uses TRBV7-2 and TRBJ2-3; D is unresolved. The germline CDR1 and CDR2 sequences are SGHTA and FQGNSA. The V end was cut by 8 bases, the J end by 0 bases, with 9 bases between. This CDR3 comprises 13 residues. Here the CDR3 reads CASRLSSTDTQYF. DNA for the CDR3: TGTGCCAGCCGACTCTCTAGCACAGATACGCAGTATTTT.

The sample holds many counts of this clonotype. This chain connects TRBV7-2 to TRBJ1-2; D gene unclear. Deletions cut 2 bases from V and 3 bases from J, with 7 bases between. This CDR3 spans 13 amino acids. Looked up from germline, CDR1 is SGHTA and CDR2 is FQGNSA. For the CDR3, the DNA is TGTGCCAGCAGCTTAACGAAGTACTATGGCTACACCTTC. The encoded protein is CASSLTKYYGYTF.

This clonotype appeared a few times. V gene TRBV7-9 combines with J gene TRBJ2-1; possible D gene TRBD1, 6 bases. Deletions cut 0 bases from V and 1 base from J, with 19 bases between. The CDR3 consists of 19 residues. Germline loops: CDR1 SEHNR, CDR2 FQNEAQ (reference sequence). The CDR3, as DNA: TGTGCCAGCAGCTTAGCGGGCGGACAGTGGCCTAGGTCCTACAATGAGCAGTTCTTC. It encodes CASSLAGGQWPRSYNEQFF.

This clonotype has a count of ten or more. The chain employs TRBV6-2 or TRBV6-3 and TRBJ2-2; D uncertain. CDR1 is MNHEY and CDR2 is SVGEGT in the germline V gene. The CDR3 sequence is 12 residues long. V was cut by 9 bases and J by 4 bases, with 9 bases left in between. The CDR3 protein is CASSFTTGELFF. The DNA of the CDR3 is TGTGCCAGTTCCTTTACCACCGGGGAGCTGTTTTTT.

This clonotype has only a few counts. The chain couples TRBV20-1 to TRBJ1-3; D is perhaps TRBD1 (5 bases). V lost 0 bases to trimming and J lost 3 bases, with 18 bases between them. Germline CDR1 DFQATT, CDR2 SNEGSKA (reference sequence). The CDR3 contains 17 residues. CDR3 nucleotides: TGCAGTGCTAGAGATGTTTTAACAGGTTTAGATGGAAACACCATATATTTT. Residues: CSARDVLTGLDGNTIYF.

This clonotype came up a few times. The CDR3 loop reads CASSYSLAAPYEQYF. CDR3 nucleotide sequence: TGTGCCAGCAGTTACTCGTTAGCGGCCCCCTACGAGCAGTACTTC. The V and J genes are TRBV6-5 and TRBJ2-7; TRBD2 is a possible D gene (6 bases). V dropped 0 bases and J dropped 2 bases, with 11 bases sitting between them. From germline, CDR1 is MNHEY and CDR2 SVGAGI. The CDR3 runs 15 residues.

This clonotype was counted between two and nine times. This chain connects TRBV10-3 to TRBJ2-7; 13 bases are shared with TRBD2. Germline lookup yields CDR1 ENHRY and CDR2 SYGVKD. V shed 8 bases, J shed 0 bases, and the junction held 10 bases outside the gene matches. This CDR3 is 17 amino acids long. This CDR3 reads CAISATSGGASSYEQYF. The CDR3 nucleotides read TGTGCCATCTCAGCAACTAGCGGGGGGGCTAGCTCCTACGAGCAGTACTTC.

This clonotype was counted between two and nine times. Here the CDR3 DNA reads TGTGCCAGCAGCTTTGGACACCATCAGGGTAACATTCAGTACTTC. It yields the protein CASSFGHHQGNIQYF. The J gene is TRBJ2-4, the V gene TRBV7-2; TRBD1 might be the D (5 bases). V was clipped by 3 bases and J by 7 bases, with 16 bases between them. CDR3 length: 15 residues. Germline V lookup: CDR1 SGHTA, CDR2 FQGNSA.

The V and J genes are TRBV3-1 and TRBJ2-4; 14 bases are a match to TRBD2. Germline V gene data show CDR1 as LGHDT and CDR2 as YNNKEL (reference sequence). This CDR3 has 16 residues. J was trimmed by 3 bases and V by 4 bases; bases with no gene match: 2. CDR3 coding DNA: TGTGCCAGCAGCCCGGGACTAGCGGGAGACAAAAACATTCAGTACTTC. Protein product: CASSPGLAGDKNIQYF.

This clonotype came up many times. The V and J genes are TRBV4-2 and TRBJ2-5; 9 nucleotides match TRBD1. This CDR3 comprises 15 residues. Germline loops: CDR1 LGHNA, CDR2 YNFKEQ. J was trimmed by 5 bases and V by 4 bases; bases with no gene match: 8. In nucleotides, the CDR3 is TGTGCCAGCAGCCCCCGGGGACAGGGCAAGGAGACCCAGTACTTC. Protein product: CASSPRGQGKETQYF.

This sequence joins TRBV12-3 or TRBV12-4 and TRBJ1-2; D is possibly TRBD1 (5 bases). The CDR3 contains 14 residues. V lost 5 bases and J lost 8, with 18 bases in between. The CDR3 reads CASSLGRGLEGYTF. The CDR3 bases are TGTGCCAGCAGTCTAGGACGGGGCCTTGAGGGCTACACCTTC.

The J gene is TRBJ1-2, the V gene TRBV7-9; 7 nucleotides align to TRBD1. Germline CDR1 SEHNR, CDR2 FQNEAQ (reference sequence). This CDR3 has 14 amino acids. Germline trimming cut 4 bases from V and 2 bases from J; bases unmatched to any gene: 4. CDR3 sequence: CASSWAGQNYGYTF. The CDR3 DNA follows: TGTGCCAGCAGCTGGGCGGGACAGAACTATGGCTACACCTTC.

The chain links TRBV20-1 to TRBJ2-7; 7 bases agree with TRBD2. The length of the CDR3 is 15 residues. Germline V gives CDR1 DFQATT, CDR2 SNEGSKA (reference sequence). Trimming took 6 bases from V and 7 from J; bases not matched to a gene: 18. In DNA form, the CDR3 reads TGCAGTGCCAAGGGAGCGGGGAGGGGACGTTGGGAGCAGTACTTC. Translated: CSAKGAGRGRWEQYF.